The clone carrying this T cell receptor beta chain came up many times. What it binds is not known. The data belong to a study of T cells in Graves' hyperthyroidism and ophthalmopathy. General study findings and limits: A model built on 13 V-J features separated ophthalmopathy from stable hyperthyroidism.

V gave up 9 bases and J gave up 7 bases, with 14 bases separating them. CDR3 length equals 12 residues. Germline CDR1 and CDR2: MNHEY and SVGEGT. Regions amplified from RNA transcripts were the TCR beta CDR3 regions. When the TCR CDR3 underwent first-round RT-PCR, the HTBI primer set was used. TCRdb processed the multiplex PCR reads anew with MiXCR; each CDR3 protein has one entry. The data show about 350,000 distinct CDR3 sequences, about 14% seen once. The sequencing input was blood. The sequence derives from a woman aged 25 to 45 with Graves' hyperthyroidism. The V and J genes are TRBV6-2 or TRBV6-3 and TRBJ2-3; D remains ambiguous. The CDR3 DNA reads TGTGCCAGTACCCACCCGAGAAATACGCAGTATTTT. This encodes CASTHPRNTQYF.